A single sample gave rise to the 28 T cell receptor beta chains below, sequenced in a study of siplizumab effects on memory and regulatory T cells. The protocol was immunoSEQ multiplex PCR, while the TCRdb copy is restricted to in-frame clones and leaves out a portion. In the table there are nearly 85,000 clones, over 90% of which are singletons. Sequencing used CD8+ T cells sorted from blood. The receptors originated from a human donor in good health.

The V and J genes are TRBV5-1 and TRBJ2-3; TRBD1 aligns across 7 bases. Germline CDR1 reads SGHRS; CDR2 reads YFSETQ. V shed 1 base, J shed 0 bases, and the junction held 5 bases outside the gene matches. This CDR3 has 16 residues. CDR3 amino acids: CASSLRQGWSTDTQYF. The CDR3 region has the DNA TGCGCCAGCAGCTTGAGACAGGGATGGAGCACAGATACGCAGTATTTT.

The gene calls are TRBV4-1 and TRBJ2-7; D is uncertain. Deletions cut 0 bases from V and 3 bases from J, with 6 bases between. CDR1 and CDR2 from the germline V gene are MGHRA and YSYEKL. The CDR3 is 13 amino acids. The CDR3 nucleotides are TGCGCCAGCAGCCAAGACCCCAACTACGAGCAGTACTTC. This codes for CASSQDPNYEQYF.

V usage is TRBV2 and J usage is TRBJ2-1, with TRBD2 identical over 11 bases. Losses at the gene ends were 3 bases for V and 6 bases for J; bases not matched to a gene: 4. The CDR3 is made up of 15 amino acids. Germline V gene data show CDR1 as SNHLY and CDR2 as FYNNEI. The chain's CDR3 is CASSEVLAGVNEQFF. Written as DNA, the CDR3 is TGTGCCAGCAGTGAGGTACTAGCGGGAGTCAATGAGCAGTTCTTC.

The genes are TRBV7-9 and TRBJ2-5, with 9 nucleotides matching TRBD2. CDR1 is SEHNR, CDR2 FQNEAQ, per germline (reference sequence). The length of the CDR3 is 15 residues. J lost 5 bases, V lost 2 bases, and 6 bases had no gene match. This CDR3 reads CASSLRELAGETQYF. Here the CDR3 DNA reads TGTGCCAGCAGCTTACGGGAGCTAGCGGGGGAGACCCAGTACTTC.

Comment on this clone: A read error may account for a junction end that differs from germline. This rearrangement joins TRBV6-1 to TRBJ2-7; 8 nucleotides match TRBD1. The germline V gene has CDR1 MNHNS and CDR2 SASEGT. The CDR3 has 14 amino acids. The CDR3 region has the DNA TGTGCCACCAGTTCCGGGACAGGAGCCTACGAGCAGTACTTC. It encodes CATSSGTGAYEQYF.

This chain connects TRBV21-1 to TRBJ1-2. TRBV21-1 is reported as a pseudogene. The length of the CDR3 is 14 residues. The CDR3, as DNA: TGTGCCGGTCGCGGCACTACCCGAAACTATGGCTACACCTTC. Translating it yields CAGRGTTRNYGYTF.

The rearrangement joins TRBV7-9 to TRBJ2-7; the D gene is possibly TRBD2 (5 bases). Germline V lookup: CDR1 SEHNR, CDR2 FQNEAQ (reference sequence). V was trimmed by 5 bases and J by 7 bases, leaving 15 bases between them. The CDR3 spans 13 residues. CDR3 in DNA: TGTGCCAGCAGCCCGTCCGGGGTAGGGGAGCAGTACTTC. It yields the protein CASSPSGVGEQYF.

The chain couples TRBV7-9 to TRBJ2-1; TRBD1 matches 10 bases. This CDR3 contains 15 residues. V shed 5 bases, J shed 4 bases, and the junction held 5 bases outside the gene matches. Germline loops: CDR1 SEHNR, CDR2 FQNEAQ (reference sequence). CDR3 loop: CASSQRDRGYNEQFF. The CDR3 bases are TGTGCCAGCAGCCAGCGGGACAGGGGATACAATGAGCAGTTCTTC.

V and J are TRBV11-2 and TRBJ1-3; D remains unclear. V was shortened by 5 bases and J by 0 bases, with 14 bases between the two germline ends. The CDR3 has 16 residues. Germline values: CDR1 SGHAT, CDR2 FQNNGV. CDR3 in DNA: TGTGCCAGCAGCAATTACCCTGCGCTCTCTGGAAACACCATATATTTT. Translated: CASSNYPALSGNTIYF.

The chain is built from TRBV11-2 and TRBJ2-1; 12 bases are a match to TRBD2. This CDR3 contains 16 residues. Germline loops: CDR1 SGHAT, CDR2 FQNNGV. The ends lost 5 bases at V and 7 bases at J; junction bases unmatched: 9. The DNA of the CDR3 is TGTGCCAGCAGCCCTCGACTAGCGGGAGCTCAAAATGAGCAGTTCTTC. Its protein is CASSPRLAGAQNEQFF.

The V gene is TRBV30, the J gene TRBJ2-7, with 7 bases matching TRBD2. The CDR3 runs 14 residues. Germline trimming cut 1 base from V and 6 bases from J; bases unmatched to any gene: 9. Germline CDR1 GTSNPN, CDR2 SVGIG (reference sequence). This CDR3 is CAWSAGRGFLEQYF. The CDR3 DNA sequence: TGTGCCTGGAGTGCTGGGAGGGGATTTCTCGAGCAGTACTTC.

V and J are TRBV7-9 and TRBJ2-7; TRBD1 aligns across 7 bases. Germline CDR1 SEHNR, CDR2 FQNEAQ (reference sequence). The ends lost 4 bases at V and 7 bases at J; junction bases unmatched: 10. This CDR3 contains 14 residues. CDR3 nucleotides: TGTGCCAGCAGCTCACCGGGACAGTTTTATGAGCAGTACTTC. Translating gives CASSSPGQFYEQYF.

The chain links TRBV6-5 to TRBJ1-5; 7 bases fit TRBD1. Germline V gives CDR1 MNHEY, CDR2 SVGAGI. V trimming: 6 bases; J trimming: 4 bases; junction bases outside the gene matches: 3. The CDR3 is 13 amino acids. The CDR3 here is CASSRDRNQPQHF. The CDR3 bases are TGTGCCAGCAGCCGGGACAGAAATCAGCCCCAGCATTTT.

The chain links TRBV9 to TRBJ2-1; the D call may be TRBD1 or TRBD2 (5 bases each). The germline gives CDR1 SGDLS, CDR2 YYNGEE. The CDR3 is 13 residues long. The V end lost 3 bases, the J end lost 4 bases, and 8 bases lay between the germline ends. The CDR3 reads CASSGDDYNEQFF. CDR3 bases: TGTGCCAGCAGCGGGGACGATTACAATGAGCAGTTCTTC.

This chain connects TRBV4-1 to TRBJ2-7; D assignment may be TRBD1 or TRBD2 (5 bases each). This CDR3 has 15 amino acids. Germline V gene lookup returns CDR1 MGHRA and CDR2 YSYEKL. The V and J ends lost 4 bases and 4 bases respectively, with 17 bases between them. CDR3 coding DNA: TGCGCCAGCAGCCCCCTAGGGACCAGAGATTACGAGCAGTACTTC. Translation gives CASSPLGTRDYEQYF.

V usage is TRBV6-1 and J usage is TRBJ1-1; D uncertain. The CDR3 extends over 16 amino acids. V was pared by 0 bases and J by 9 bases, with 20 bases between. CDR1 and CDR2 (germline): MNHNS, SASEGT. CDR3 amino acids: CASSEALPVYTAQAFF. The DNA for the CDR3 is TGTGCCAGCAGTGAAGCTCTACCGGTCTACACGGCGCAAGCTTTCTTT.

The V gene is TRBV4-2, the J gene TRBJ2-2; TRBD2 agrees at 10 bases. This CDR3 comprises 17 residues. Trimming removed 0 bases from V and 3 bases from J; junction bases left unmatched: 4. In germline, CDR1 is LGHNA, CDR2 YNFKEQ. CDR3 DNA: TGTGCCAGCAGCCAAGATTACCTAGCGGGAGACACCGGGGAGCTGTTTTTT. Translating gives CASSQDYLAGDTGELFF.

The genes are TRBV29-1 and TRBJ2-3, with 14 bases lining up with TRBD2. Germline V gene data show CDR1 as SQVTM and CDR2 as ANQGSEA. The V gene end was trimmed by 8 bases and the J gene end by 7 bases; junction bases not matched to a gene: 8. The CDR3 is 14 amino acids. Here the CDR3 reads CSSGTSGRGNTQYF. In DNA form, the CDR3 reads TGCAGCTCCGGGACTAGCGGGAGAGGAAATACGCAGTATTTT.

V is TRBV6-1 and J is TRBJ2-2; a possible D gene is TRBD1 (6 bases). Between the trimmed V and J ends, which lost 3 bases and 6 bases, there was a span of 11 bases. CDR3 length: 14 residues. In germline, CDR1 is MNHNS, CDR2 SASEGT. For the CDR3, the DNA is TGTGCCAGCAGTGATACAGGGTTTTCCGGGGAGCTGTTTTTT. It codes for CASSDTGFSGELFF.

The chain has TRBV28 and TRBJ2-7; either TRBD1 or TRBD2 may fit D (6 bases each). V was clipped by 6 bases and J by 4 bases, with 19 bases between them. The CDR3 contains 15 residues. Germline V gene sequence: CDR1 MDHEN, CDR2 SYDVKM. DNA of the CDR3: TGTGCCAGCAGCTATAGGGGGGAATTGGGTTACGAGCAGTACTTC. Amino acid sequence: CASSYRGELGYEQYF.

This sequence joins TRBV4-1 and TRBJ1-1, with D unresolved. Deletions cut 1 base from V and 5 bases from J, with 14 bases between. Germline-derived CDR1 and CDR2 are MGHRA and YSYEKL. CDR3 length equals 15 residues. The CDR3 loop reads CASSQVWGAGTEAFF. CDR3 nucleotide sequence: TGCGCCAGCAGCCAAGTGTGGGGAGCGGGGACTGAAGCTTTCTTT.

The chain carries TRBV27 and TRBJ1-1; 7 nucleotides align to TRBD1. With V trimmed by 5 bases and J by 1 base, 7 bases remained unmatched. Germline V gives CDR1 MNHEY, CDR2 SMNVEV (reference sequence). This CDR3 contains 15 residues. Here the CDR3 DNA reads TGTGCCAGCAGTACGACAGGGTTTAGGAACACTGAAGCTTTCTTT. Protein product: CASSTTGFRNTEAFF.

The rearrangement joins TRBV7-9 to TRBJ1-3, with no clear D. The CDR3 runs 14 residues. Trimming removed 0 bases from V and 2 bases from J, with 5 bases in between. Germline CDR1 reads SEHNR; CDR2 reads FQNEAQ (reference sequence). CDR3 nucleotides: TGTGCCAGCAGCTTAGCTATAGCTGGAAACACCATATATTTT. This gives the protein CASSLAIAGNTIYF. Full variable domain (rest looked up from reference TRBV7-9 and TRBJ1-3): DTGVSQNPRHKITKRGQNVTFRCDPISEHNRLYWYRQTLGQGPEFLTYFQNEAQLEKSRLLSDRFSAERPKGSFSTLEIQRTEQGDSAMYLCASSLAIAGNTIYFGEGSWLTVV.

The genes are TRBV6-1 and TRBJ2-7; D might be TRBD1 or TRBD2, each matching 5 bases. The V end lost 2 bases, the J end lost 2 bases, and 13 bases lay between the germline ends. Germline loops: CDR1 MNHNS, CDR2 SASEGT. The CDR3 runs to 15 residues. CDR3 sequence reads: CASSESRGVAYEQYF. The DNA for the CDR3 is TGTGCCAGCAGTGAATCTCGAGGGGTAGCCTACGAGCAGTACTTC.

As concerns this clone: In the same sample, other DNA sequences code for this CDR3. The V and J genes are TRBV27 and TRBJ2-7; 7 bases fit TRBD1. The CDR3 is 14 residues long. J gave up 2 bases and V 0 bases, and 1 base lay outside the gene matches. Germline V CDR1 and CDR2: MNHEY, SMNVEV (reference sequence). CDR3 region: CASSLSGTAYEQYF. The CDR3 coding sequence is TGTGCCAGCAGTTTATCTGGGACAGCCTACGAGCAGTACTTC.

This chain joins TRBV5-1 and TRBJ1-5; TRBD1 aligns across 7 bases. Germline loops: CDR1 SGHRS, CDR2 YFSETQ. After removal of 0 bases from V and 3 bases from J, the junction contained 3 bases not matched to a gene. CDR3 length: 15 amino acids. Here the CDR3 DNA reads TGCGCCAGCAGCTTGGGACAGGGTAACAATCAGCCCCAGCATTTT. It specifies CASSLGQGNNQPQHF.

This chain uses TRBV5-3 with TRBJ2-7; possibly TRBD2 for D (6 bases). TRBV5-3 has ORF status, its function being uncertain. Deletions cut 8 bases from V and 5 bases from J, with 23 bases between. CDR3 length: 15 amino acids. CDR3 loop: CASSTSGRRRDEQYF. In DNA, the CDR3 is TGTGCCAGCAGCACCTCCGGACGGCGGAGGGACGAGCAGTACTTC.

The chain couples TRBV11-2 to TRBJ1-2; a weak D match, TRBD1 (5 bases). Trimming removed 1 base at V and 2 bases at J, with 8 bases between. Germline CDR1 reads SGHAT; CDR2 reads FQNNGV. The CDR3 has 14 amino acids. The CDR3 loop reads CASSLVAGNYGYTF. In DNA form, the CDR3 reads TGTGCCAGCAGCTTAGTGGCAGGGAACTATGGCTACACCTTC.